Listed below are T cell receptor beta chains from one sample, sequenced in a study of glioma-infiltrating T cells after dendritic cell vaccination. Generated by immunoSEQ multiplex PCR, the TCRdb table keeps only in-frame clones and is missing some. The sample includes more than 70,000 clones, over 75% of them seen just once. Sequences were derived from blood, sampled after dendritic cell vaccination. Receptors were obtained from a human donor with glioblastoma. CDR3s include the opening cysteine and the closing phenylalanine or tryptophan. Fields, in order: CDR3 protein, CDR3 DNA, clone size, J gene, V gene, D gene. A D gene is named only where the DNA matches it firmly. Only some rows state a clone size, as once, few, many or a class for expanded clones.

CDR3: CTRKEGHFSYNEQFF; DNA: TGCACCAGAAAAGAGGGACACTTCTCCTACAATGAGCAGTTCTTC; size: once; J: TRBJ2-1; V: TRBV1; D: NA
CDR3: CASSRGQLLNQPQHF; DNA: TGTGCCAGCAGTCGGGGACAGCTACTGAATCAGCCCCAGCATTTT; size: NA; J: TRBJ1-5; V: TRBV6-1; D: TRBD1
CDR3: CASSPGWEGEKLFF; DNA: TGCGCCAGCAGCCCGGGCTGGGAGGGCGAAAAACTGTTTTTT; size: few; J: TRBJ1-4; V: TRBV5-1; D: NA
CDR3: CASGTPVGDTQYF; DNA: TGTGCCAGCGGGACTCCCGTAGGAGATACGCAGTATTTT; size: NA; J: TRBJ2-3; V: TRBV19; D: NA
CDR3: CASSPGGRTDSPLHF; DNA: TGTGCCAGCAGCCCAGGGGGACGGACGGATTCACCCCTCCACTTT; size: NA; J: TRBJ1-6; V: TRBV11-2; D: TRBD1
CDR3: CASSLSGSRVEQFF; DNA: TGTGCCAGCAGCTTGAGCGGGAGTAGAGTTGAGCAGTTCTTC; size: NA; J: TRBJ2-1; V: TRBV7-9; D: TRBD2
CDR3: CASSPDSYGNTIYF; DNA: TGTGCCAGCTCACCGGACAGTTACGGAAACACCATATATTTT; size: few; J: TRBJ1-3; V: TRBV18; D: NA
CDR3: CASSLEAGNNQPQHF; DNA: TGCGCCAGCAGCTTGGAGGCAGGGAACAATCAGCCCCAGCATTTT; size: NA; J: TRBJ1-5; V: TRBV5-1; D: NA
CDR3: CASRPGPEGYGYTF; DNA: TGTGCCAGCAGGCCCGGCCCCGAGGGCTATGGCTACACCTTC; size: NA; J: TRBJ1-2; V: TRBV6-5; D: NA
CDR3: CASSLSETGGYTF; DNA: TGTGCCAGCAGTTTATCGGAGACAGGCGGCTACACCTTC; size: NA; J: TRBJ1-2; V: TRBV27; D: NA
CDR3: CASSLLWSVNTEAFF; DNA: TGTGCCAGCAGCCTCCTTTGGAGTGTGAACACTGAAGCTTTCTTT; size: NA; J: TRBJ1-1; V: TRBV11-3; D: NA
CDR3: CASSVYGGAEDTQYF; DNA: TGTGCCAGCAGTGTCTACGGGGGGGCCGAAGATACGCAGTATTTT; size: NA; J: TRBJ2-3; V: TRBV25-1; D: TRBD2
CDR3: CASSEDSVSYNSPLHF; DNA: TGTGCCAGCAGTGAGGACAGCGTCTCCTATAATTCACCCCTCCACTTT; size: once; J: TRBJ1-6; V: TRBV28; D: NA
CDR3: CASSTWTGGYGYTF; DNA: TGTGCCAGCAGTACCTGGACAGGGGGCTATGGCTACACCTTC; size: NA; J: TRBJ1-2; V: TRBV6-5; D: TRBD1
CDR3: CASSPFSGRGTDTQYF; DNA: TGCGCCAGCAGCCCTTTTAGCGGGAGGGGCACAGATACGCAGTATTTT; size: NA; J: TRBJ2-3; V: TRBV4-1; D: TRBD2
CDR3: CASSPRHVYGYTF; DNA: TGTGCCAGCAGCCCCCGACACGTCTATGGCTACACCTTC; size: NA; J: TRBJ1-2; V: TRBV7-9; D: NA
CDR3: CASSNFRGLGTEAFF; DNA: TGTGCCAGTAGTAATTTTCGCGGCTTGGGCACTGAAGCTTTCTTT; size: once; J: TRBJ1-1; V: TRBV19; D: NA
CDR3: CASSSTSGGPWNTDTQYF; DNA: TGCGCCAGCAGCTCTACTAGCGGGGGGCCCTGGAACACAGATACGCAGTATTTT; size: NA; J: TRBJ2-3; V: TRBV5-1; D: TRBD2
CDR3: CASSLKGQGTTEAFF; DNA: TGTGCCAGCAGCTTAAAGGGACAGGGGACGACTGAAGCTTTCTTT; size: NA; J: TRBJ1-1; V: TRBV7-6; D: TRBD1
CDR3: CASSENRGKGYNEQFF; DNA: TGTGCCAGCAGTGAAAACAGGGGAAAGGGGTACAATGAGCAGTTCTTC; size: NA; J: TRBJ2-1; V: TRBV6-1; D: TRBD1
CDR3: CASSQDRGGNFYGYTF; DNA: TGCGCCAGCAGCCAAGATAGGGGGGGGAACTTCTATGGCTACACCTTC; size: NA; J: TRBJ1-2; V: TRBV4-3; D: NA
CDR3: CASSFLGGGIQETQYF; DNA: TGTGCCAGCAGCTTCCTGGGCGGGGGGATACAAGAGACCCAGTACTTC; size: NA; J: TRBJ2-5; V: TRBV11-2; D: TRBD2
CDR3: CASSPRGVEKLFF; DNA: TGTGCCAGCAGCCCCCGGGGGGTGGAAAAACTGTTTTTT; size: NA; J: TRBJ1-4; V: TRBV11-3; D: NA
CDR3: CASSTRDRRNEKLFF; DNA: TGTGCCAGTAGTACCCGGGACAGGAGAAATGAAAAACTGTTTTTT; size: NA; J: TRBJ1-4; V: TRBV19; D: TRBD1
CDR3: CASSPGQTQETQYF; DNA: TGTGCCAGCAGCCCGGGACAGACCCAAGAGACCCAGTACTTC; size: NA; J: TRBJ2-5; V: TRBV5-6; D: TRBD1
CDR3: CAIWRRGGGRAKNIQYF; DNA: TGTGCCATCTGGCGACGGGGGGGAGGTAGGGCCAAAAACATTCAGTACTTC; size: NA; J: TRBJ2-4; V: TRBV11-2; D: TRBD2
CDR3: CASRGQERGEQYF; DNA: TGTGCCAGCAGGGGACAGGAGAGGGGCGAGCAGTACTTC; size: NA; J: TRBJ2-7; V: TRBV2; D: TRBD1
CDR3: CASSYGDRGTDTQYF; DNA: TGTGCCAGCAGCTACGGGGACAGGGGCACAGATACGCAGTATTTT; size: NA; J: TRBJ2-3; V: TRBV5-5; D: TRBD1
CDR3: CASSPWEGVHEFF; DNA: TGTGCCAGCAGCCCCTGGGAGGGAGTGCATGAGTTCTTC; size: NA; J: TRBJ2-1; V: TRBV6-1; D: TRBD2
CDR3: CASTQPGTVRNGYTF; DNA: TGTGCCAGCACACAACCCGGGACAGTTAGGAATGGCTACACCTTC; size: NA; J: TRBJ1-2; V: TRBV5-5; D: TRBD1
CDR3: CASSAGLAGKGETQYF; DNA: TGTGCCAGCAGTGCGGGACTAGCGGGAAAGGGAGAGACCCAGTACTTC; size: NA; J: TRBJ2-5; V: TRBV2; D: TRBD2
CDR3: CASSPTGMNTEAFF; DNA: TGCGCCAGCAGCCCGACAGGGATGAACACTGAAGCTTTCTTT; size: NA; J: TRBJ1-1; V: TRBV5-1; D: TRBD1
CDR3: CASGGSTYEQYF; DNA: TGCGCCAGCGGGGGGAGTACCTACGAGCAGTACTTC; size: NA; J: TRBJ2-7; V: TRBV5-1; D: NA
CDR3: CASTPLVGGITGELFF; DNA: TGTGCCAGCACCCCTCTAGTGGGAGGGATCACCGGGGAGCTGTTTTTT; size: NA; J: TRBJ2-2; V: TRBV25-1; D: TRBD2
CDR3: CASSWGGHLNTEAFF; DNA: TGTGCCAGCAGCTGGGGGGGACACCTGAACACTGAAGCTTTCTTT; size: NA; J: TRBJ1-1; V: TRBV5-5; D: NA
CDR3: CASSPRDREGYTF; DNA: TGTGCCAGCAGTCCCCGGGACAGGGAAGGCTACACCTTC; size: NA; J: TRBJ1-2; V: TRBV27; D: TRBD1
CDR3: CASSWNRGHQETQYF; DNA: TGTGCCAGCAGCTGGAACAGGGGGCACCAAGAGACCCAGTACTTC; size: NA; J: TRBJ2-5; V: TRBV7-2; D: TRBD1
CDR3: CASSLQGAQKTQYF; DNA: TGTGCCAGCAGCTTACAGGGGGCCCAGAAGACCCAGTACTTC; size: NA; J: TRBJ2-5; V: TRBV7-2; D: TRBD1
CDR3: CASSLGQGADTQYF; DNA: TGTGCCAGCAGCTTGGGACAGGGGGCAGATACGCAGTATTTT; size: NA; J: TRBJ2-3; V: TRBV5-4; D: TRBD1
CDR3: CSVEGLGNTIYF; DNA: TGCAGCGTTGAAGGACTCGGCAACACCATATATTTT; size: NA; J: TRBJ1-3; V: TRBV29-1; D: NA
CDR3: CASSLDRESSRLAGYTF; DNA: TGTGCCAGCAGCTTGGATCGGGAAAGTTCCCGTCTAGCGGGCTACACCTTC; size: NA; J: TRBJ1-2; V: TRBV5-4; D: NA
CDR3: CASSRGENNEQFF; DNA: TGTGCTAGCTCCAGGGGGGAGAACAATGAGCAGTTCTTC; size: once; J: TRBJ2-1; V: TRBV12-5; D: NA